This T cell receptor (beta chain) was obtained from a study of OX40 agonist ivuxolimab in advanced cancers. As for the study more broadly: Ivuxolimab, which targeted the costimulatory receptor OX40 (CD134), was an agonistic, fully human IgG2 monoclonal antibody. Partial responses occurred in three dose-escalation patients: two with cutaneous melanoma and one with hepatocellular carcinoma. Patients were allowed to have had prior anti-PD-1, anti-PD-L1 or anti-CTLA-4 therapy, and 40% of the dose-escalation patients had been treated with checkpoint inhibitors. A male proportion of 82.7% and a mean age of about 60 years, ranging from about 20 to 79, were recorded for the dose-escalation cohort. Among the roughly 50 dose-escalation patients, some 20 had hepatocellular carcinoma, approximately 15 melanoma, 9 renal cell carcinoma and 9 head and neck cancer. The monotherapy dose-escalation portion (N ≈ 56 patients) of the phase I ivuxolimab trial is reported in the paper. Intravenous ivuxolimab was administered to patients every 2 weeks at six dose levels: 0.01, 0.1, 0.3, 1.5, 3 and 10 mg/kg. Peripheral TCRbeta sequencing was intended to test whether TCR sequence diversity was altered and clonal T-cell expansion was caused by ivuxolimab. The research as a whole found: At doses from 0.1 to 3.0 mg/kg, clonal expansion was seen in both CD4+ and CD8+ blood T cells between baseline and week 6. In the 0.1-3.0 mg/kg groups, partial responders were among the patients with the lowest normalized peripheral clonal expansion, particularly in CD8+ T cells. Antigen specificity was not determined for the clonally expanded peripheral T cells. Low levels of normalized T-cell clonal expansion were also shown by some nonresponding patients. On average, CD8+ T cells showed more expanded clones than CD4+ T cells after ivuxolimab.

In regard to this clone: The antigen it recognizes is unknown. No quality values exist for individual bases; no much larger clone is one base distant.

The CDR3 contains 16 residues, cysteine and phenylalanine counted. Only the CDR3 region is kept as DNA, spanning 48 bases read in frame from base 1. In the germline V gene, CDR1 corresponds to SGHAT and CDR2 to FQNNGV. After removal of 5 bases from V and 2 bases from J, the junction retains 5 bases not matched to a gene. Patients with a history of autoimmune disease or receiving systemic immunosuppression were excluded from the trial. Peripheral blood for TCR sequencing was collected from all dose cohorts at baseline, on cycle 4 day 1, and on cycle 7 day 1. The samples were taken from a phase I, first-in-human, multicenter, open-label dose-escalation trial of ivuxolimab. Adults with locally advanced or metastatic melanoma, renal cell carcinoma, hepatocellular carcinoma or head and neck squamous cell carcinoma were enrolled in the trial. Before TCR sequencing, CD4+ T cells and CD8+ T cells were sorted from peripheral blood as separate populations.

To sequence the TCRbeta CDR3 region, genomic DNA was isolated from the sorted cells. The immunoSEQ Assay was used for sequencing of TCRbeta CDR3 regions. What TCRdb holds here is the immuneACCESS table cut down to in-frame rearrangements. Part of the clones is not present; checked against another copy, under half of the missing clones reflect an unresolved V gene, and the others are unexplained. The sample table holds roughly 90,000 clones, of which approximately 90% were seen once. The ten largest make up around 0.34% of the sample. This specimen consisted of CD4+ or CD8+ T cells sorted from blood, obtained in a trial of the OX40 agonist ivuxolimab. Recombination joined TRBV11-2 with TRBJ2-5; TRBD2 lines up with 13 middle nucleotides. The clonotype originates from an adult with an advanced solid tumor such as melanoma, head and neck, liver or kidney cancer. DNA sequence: TGTGCCAGCAGCCTGAGACTAGCGGGAGGTCAAGAGACCCAGTACTTC. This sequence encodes CASSLRLAGGQETQYF.